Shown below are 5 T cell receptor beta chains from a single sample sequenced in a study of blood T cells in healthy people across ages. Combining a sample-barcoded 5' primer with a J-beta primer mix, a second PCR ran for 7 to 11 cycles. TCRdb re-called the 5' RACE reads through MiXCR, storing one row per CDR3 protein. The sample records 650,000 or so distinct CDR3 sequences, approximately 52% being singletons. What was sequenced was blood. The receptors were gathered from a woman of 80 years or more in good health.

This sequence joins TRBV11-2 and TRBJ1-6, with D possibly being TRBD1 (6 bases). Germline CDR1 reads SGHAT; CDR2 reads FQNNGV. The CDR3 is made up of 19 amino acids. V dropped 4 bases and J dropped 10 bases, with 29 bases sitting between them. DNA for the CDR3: TGTGCCAGCAGCTCTGACAGGTTCGCTACGGGGGGGCCAAACTCACCCCTCCACTTT. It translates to CASSSDRFATGGPNSPLHF.

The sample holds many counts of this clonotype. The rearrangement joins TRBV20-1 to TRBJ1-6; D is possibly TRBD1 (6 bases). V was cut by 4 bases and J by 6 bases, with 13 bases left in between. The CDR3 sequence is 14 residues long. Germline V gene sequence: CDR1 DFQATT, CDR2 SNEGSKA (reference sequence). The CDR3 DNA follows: TGCAGTGCTAACCCCGACAGGACTAATTCACCCCTCCACTTT. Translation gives CSANPDRTNSPLHF.

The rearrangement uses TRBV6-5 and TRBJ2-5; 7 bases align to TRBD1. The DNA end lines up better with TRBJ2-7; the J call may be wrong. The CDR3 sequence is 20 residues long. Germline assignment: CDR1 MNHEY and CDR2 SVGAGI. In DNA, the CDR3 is TGTGCCAGCAGTTACTCGGCCGACAGGGAACGGGCGTCCCTTCGCTGCGAGCAGTACTTC. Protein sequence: CASSYSADRERASLRCEQYF.

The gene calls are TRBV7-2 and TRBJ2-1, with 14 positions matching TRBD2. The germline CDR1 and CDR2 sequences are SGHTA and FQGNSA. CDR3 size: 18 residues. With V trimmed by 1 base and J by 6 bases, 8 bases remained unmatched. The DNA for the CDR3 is TGTGCCAGCAGCTTAGTTCATGGGACTAGCGGGGGTAGCAATGAGCAGTTCTTC. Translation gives CASSLVHGTSGGSNEQFF.

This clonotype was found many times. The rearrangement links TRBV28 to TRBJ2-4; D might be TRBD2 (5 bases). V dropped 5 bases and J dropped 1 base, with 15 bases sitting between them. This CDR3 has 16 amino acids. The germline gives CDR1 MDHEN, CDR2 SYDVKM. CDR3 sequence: CASSSVGRGAKNIQYF. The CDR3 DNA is TGTGCCAGCAGTAGCGTGGGGAGAGGTGCCAAAAACATTCAGTACTTC.